This entry concerns a single TCR beta chain. Recruits, aged roughly 18 to 90 years, lived in 24 US areas. Germline CDR1 is GTSNPN and CDR2 is SVGIG (reference sequence). V was cut by 0 bases and J by 4 bases, with 10 bases left in between. The CDR3 is made up of 13 amino acids. Method: immunoSEQ multiplex PCR; TCRdb's copy keeps in-frame clones and lacks some. The sample includes 150,000 to 200,000 clones, 89% seen only once; the top ten take roughly 0.82%. The record originates from a study of blood T cell repertoires in COVID-19. The chain couples TRBV30 to TRBJ2-7; D uncertain. This clonotype was sampled from a woman aged 18-29 years who had recovered from COVID-19. The source material was PBMCs or T cells enriched from blood (not recorded which). The CDR3 DNA reads as TGTGCCTGGAGTGTACTACTACAATACGAGCAGTACTTC. Protein sequence: CAWSVLLQYEQYF.